The 7 T cell receptor beta chains listed next were all sequenced from one sample in a study of response to subunit inactivated influenza vaccine. TCRdb reprocessed the RT-PCR reads via MiXCR and lists one record per CDR3 protein. The data hold 700,000 to 900,000 distinct CDR3 sequences, with around 21% observed a single time. The material sequenced was PBMCs from blood, taken about 5 days after vaccination. The receptor source for this set is a man aged 50 to 60 who received an inactivated influenza vaccine.

The V call is TRBV4-2, the J call TRBJ2-1, with D possibly being TRBD2 (6 bases). CDR3 length equals 16 residues. Trimming pared 1 base from V and 7 bases from J, leaving 17 bases between. Germline V gives CDR1 LGHNA, CDR2 YNFKEQ. CDR3 sequence: CASSQVLTGRKNEQFF. CDR3 DNA: TGTGCCAGCAGCCAAGTTTTGACTGGGAGGAAGAATGAGCAGTTCTTC.

This clonotype showed up just a few times. J is TRBJ2-1 and V is TRBV20-1; 13 bases match TRBD2. V was clipped by 4 bases and J by 8 bases; unmatched bases: 11. CDR3 length equals 16 residues. From germline, CDR1 is DFQATT and CDR2 SNEGSKA (reference sequence). The CDR3 loop reads CSATWGTSGMGDEQFF. The CDR3 DNA is TGCAGTGCTACCTGGGGGACTAGCGGGATGGGCGATGAGCAGTTCTTC.

The sample holds one count of this clonotype. The CDR3 DNA is TGCGCCAGCAGCTTGGGGGCAGGGTTCCAAGAGACCCAGTACTTC. As protein: CASSLGAGFQETQYF. V and J are TRBV5-1 and TRBJ2-5; possible D gene TRBD1, 5 bases. V lost 0 bases to trimming and J lost 1 base, with 10 bases between them. The CDR3 loop spans 15 amino acids. Per germline, CDR1 SGHRS and CDR2 YFSETQ.

Written as DNA, the CDR3 is TGTGCCACCTGGGACGATGGCTACACCTTC. It yields the protein CATWDDGYTF. The V and J genes are TRBV10-3 and TRBJ1-2, with TRBD1 as a possible D gene (5 bases). Germline CDR1 is ENHRY and CDR2 is SYGVKD. V was trimmed by 10 bases and J by 6 bases, leaving 9 bases between them. The CDR3 sequence is 10 residues long.

This clonotype was observed many times. The V gene is TRBV4-1, the J gene TRBJ1-2; possibly TRBD1 for D (6 bases). Germline CDR1 and CDR2: MGHRA and YSYEKL. The CDR3 runs 17 residues. Trimming shortened V by 3 bases and J by 8 bases, and 25 bases separated the two germline ends. The CDR3 DNA sequence: TGCGCCAGCAGCCAGCTACTCCAGGGGAGGGGTGGGGAAGGCTACACCTTC. It specifies CASSQLLQGRGGEGYTF.

This clonotype was detected a few times. The chain recombines TRBV15 with TRBJ2-3; the match to TRBD2 covers 7 bases. J gave up 0 bases and V 3 bases, and 12 bases lay outside the gene matches. The germline V gene has CDR1 LNHNV and CDR2 YYDKDF (reference sequence). CDR3 size: 18 residues. CDR3 coding DNA: TGTGCCACCAGCAGGGAAGGTGAAGCGGGGAGTAGCACAGATACGCAGTATTTT. Translation gives CATSREGEAGSSTDTQYF. The full variable domain, its missing parts supplied by reference TRBV15 and TRBJ2-3, is DAMVIQNPRYQVTQFGKPVTLSCSQTLNHNVMYWYQQKSSQAPKLLFHYYDKDFNNEADTPDNFQSRRPNTSFCFLDIRSPGLGDTAMYLCATSREGEAGSSTDTQYFGPGTRLTVL.

CDR3 coding DNA: TGCAGTGCTCCGACAGGGTCAAGTTCACCCCTCCACTTT. This gives the protein CSAPTGSSSPLHF. The rearrangement uses TRBV20-1 and TRBJ1-6, with 7 nucleotides matching TRBD1. After removal of 5 bases from V and 9 bases from J, the junction contained 7 bases not matched to a gene. Germline V gene lookup returns CDR1 DFQATT and CDR2 SNEGSKA (reference sequence). This CDR3 has 13 residues.